This TCR beta chain is from a study of cytotoxic CD8 clonotypes in ibrutinib-treated CLL. Study in general: Partial responders approximately 24, complete 2; some twelve progressed and about 15 stayed in remission by median around 62 months. Treatment had run for a median roughly 12 months, range 6 to 36, when response samples were taken. Whole-study findings and limits: Elevated clonality accompanied ibrutinib response, with a return toward baseline values at progression.

As to this clone: Its target is not known.

A 1 in 200,000 to 1 in 1 million T cell depth was the sequencing target. Generated by immunoSEQ multiplex PCR, the TCRdb table keeps only in-frame clones and is missing some. The repertoire consists of about 310,000 clones, with 80% occurring once and the leading ten covering over 5.5%. The germline V gene encodes CDR1 SQVTM and CDR2 ANQGSEA. J gave up 5 bases and V 4 bases, and 9 bases lay outside the gene matches. The CDR3 length is 15 residues. Material: PBMCs, obtained before ibrutinib treatment. This sequence joins TRBV29-1 and TRBJ2-3; 10 nucleotides line up with TRBD2. This clonotype originated in a human donor with chronic lymphocytic leukemia. Here the CDR3 DNA reads TGCAGCGTTGTTGTCCTAGCGGGAGCGAGAGATACGCAGTATTTT. This codes for CSVVVLAGARDTQYF.